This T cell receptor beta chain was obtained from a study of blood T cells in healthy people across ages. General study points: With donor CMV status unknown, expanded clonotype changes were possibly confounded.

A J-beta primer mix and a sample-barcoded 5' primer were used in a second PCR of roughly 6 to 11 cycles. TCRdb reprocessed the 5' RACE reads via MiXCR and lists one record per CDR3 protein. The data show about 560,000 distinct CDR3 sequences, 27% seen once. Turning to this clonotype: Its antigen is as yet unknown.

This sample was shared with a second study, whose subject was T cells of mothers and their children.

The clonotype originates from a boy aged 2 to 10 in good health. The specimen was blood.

DNA for the CDR3: TGTGCCATCAGCCCCGGGACTAGCGGGAGCACAGATACGCAGTATTTT. Amino acids: CAISPGTSGSTDTQYF. This chain connects TRBV10-3 to TRBJ2-3, with 12 nucleotides matching TRBD2. The germline gives CDR1 ENHRY, CDR2 SYGVKD. The V and J ends lost 6 bases and 0 bases, in that order; junction bases with no gene match: 4. The CDR3 is made up of 16 amino acids.